Detailed here is one TCR beta chain. Its antigen is currently unknown. The sample comes from a study of monozygotic twins with inflammatory bowel disease. Per germline, CDR1 SGHTA and CDR2 FQGNSA. The CDR3 is made up of 14 amino acids. UMIs that included a 6-nucleotide sample barcode were added by template switching, which took place during cDNA synthesis. TCRdb re-called the 5' RACE reads and gives one entry per CDR3 protein, without DNA. The sample spans around 380,000 distinct CDR3 sequences; the ten largest clones claim 2% to 2.5%. General study results and limits: Reduced clonotype sharing with other individuals was observed in IBD patients relative to healthy twins, especially with disease activity.

The genes are TRBV7-2 and TRBJ2-2; with no DNA, the TCRdb D assignment of TRBD2 cannot be verified. The source is a human donor with ulcerative colitis or Crohn's disease, or a healthy co-twin of an affected twin (not recorded which). The sample consisted of blood. The CDR3 reads CASSKSGNTGELFF.